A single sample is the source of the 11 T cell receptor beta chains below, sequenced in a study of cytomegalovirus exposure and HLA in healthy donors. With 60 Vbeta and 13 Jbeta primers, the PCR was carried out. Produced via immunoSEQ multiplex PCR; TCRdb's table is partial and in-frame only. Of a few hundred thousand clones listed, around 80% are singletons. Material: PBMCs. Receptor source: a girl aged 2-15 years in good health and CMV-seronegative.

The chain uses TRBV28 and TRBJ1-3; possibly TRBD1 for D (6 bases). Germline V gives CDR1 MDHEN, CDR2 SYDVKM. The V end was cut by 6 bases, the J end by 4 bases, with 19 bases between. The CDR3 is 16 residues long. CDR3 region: CASRPGQLAVGNTIYF. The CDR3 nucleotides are TGTGCCAGCAGACCGGGACAACTTGCGGTAGGAAACACCATATATTTT.

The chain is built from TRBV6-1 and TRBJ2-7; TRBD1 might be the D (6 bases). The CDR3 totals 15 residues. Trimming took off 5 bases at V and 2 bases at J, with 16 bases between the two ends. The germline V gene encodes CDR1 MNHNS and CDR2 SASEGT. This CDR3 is CASSSYREGAYEQYF. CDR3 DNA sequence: TGTGCCAGCAGTTCATACAGGGAAGGGGCCTACGAGCAGTACTTC.

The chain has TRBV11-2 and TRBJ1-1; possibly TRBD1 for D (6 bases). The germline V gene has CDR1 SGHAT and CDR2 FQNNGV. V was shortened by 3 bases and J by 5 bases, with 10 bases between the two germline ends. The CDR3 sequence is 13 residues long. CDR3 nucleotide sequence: TGTGCCAGCAGCTTCAGGGGAGGGACTGAAGCTTTCTTT. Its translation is CASSFRGGTEAFF.

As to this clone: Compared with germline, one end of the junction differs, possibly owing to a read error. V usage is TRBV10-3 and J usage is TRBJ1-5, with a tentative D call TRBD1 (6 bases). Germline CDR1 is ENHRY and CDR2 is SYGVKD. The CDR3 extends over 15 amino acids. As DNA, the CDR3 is TGTGCCGTCAGTGAGGGGACACGGTTCAATCAGCCCCAGCATTTT. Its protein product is CAVSEGTRFNQPQHF.

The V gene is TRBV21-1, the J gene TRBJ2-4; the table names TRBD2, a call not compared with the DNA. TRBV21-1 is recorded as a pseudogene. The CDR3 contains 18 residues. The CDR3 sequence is CASSERLLGSLAKNIQYF. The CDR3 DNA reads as TGTGCCAGCAGCGAAAGACTACTGGGATCTCTAGCCAAAAACATTCAGTACTTC.

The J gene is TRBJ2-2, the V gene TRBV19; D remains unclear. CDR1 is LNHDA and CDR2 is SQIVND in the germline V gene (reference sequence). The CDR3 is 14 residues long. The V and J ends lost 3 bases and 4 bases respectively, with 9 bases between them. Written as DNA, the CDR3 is TGTGCCAGTAGTATGGCAACCCGCACCGGGGAGCTGTTTTTT. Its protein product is CASSMATRTGELFF.

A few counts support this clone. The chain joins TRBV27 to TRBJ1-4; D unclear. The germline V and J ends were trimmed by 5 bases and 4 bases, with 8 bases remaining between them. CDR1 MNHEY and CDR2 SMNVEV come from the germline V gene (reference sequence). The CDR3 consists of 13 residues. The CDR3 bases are TGTGCCAGCAGTCTACGCTTTAATGAAAAACTGTTTTTT. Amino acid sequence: CASSLRFNEKLFF. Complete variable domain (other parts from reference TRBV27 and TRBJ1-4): EAQVTQNPRYLITVTGKKLTVTCSQNMNHEYMSWYRQDPGLGLRQIYYSMNVEVTDKGDVPEGYKVSRKEKRNFPLILESPSPNQTSLYFCASSLRFNEKLFFGSGTQLSVL.

CDR3 coding DNA: TGTGCCAGCAGCGTAGCGGGAGGCACTACAGATACGCAGTATTTT. Residues: CASSVAGGTTDTQYF. This chain connects TRBV9 to TRBJ2-3, with TRBD2 identical over 7 bases. The V gene end was trimmed by 0 bases and the J gene end by 3 bases; junction bases not matched to a gene: 4. The CDR3 extends over 15 amino acids. In germline, CDR1 is SGDLS, CDR2 YYNGEE.

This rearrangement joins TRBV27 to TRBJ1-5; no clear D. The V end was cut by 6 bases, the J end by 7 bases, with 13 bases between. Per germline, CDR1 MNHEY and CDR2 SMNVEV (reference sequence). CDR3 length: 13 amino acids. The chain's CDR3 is CASRRGVDQPQHF. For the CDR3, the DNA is TGTGCCAGCAGGCGCGGGGTTGACCAGCCCCAGCATTTT.

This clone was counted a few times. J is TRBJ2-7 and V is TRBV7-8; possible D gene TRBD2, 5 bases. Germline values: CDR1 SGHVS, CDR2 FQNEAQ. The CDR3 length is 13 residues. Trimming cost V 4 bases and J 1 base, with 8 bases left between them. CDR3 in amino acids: CASSSGNSYEQYF. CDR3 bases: TGTGCCAGCAGCTCGGGGAATTCCTACGAGCAGTACTTC.

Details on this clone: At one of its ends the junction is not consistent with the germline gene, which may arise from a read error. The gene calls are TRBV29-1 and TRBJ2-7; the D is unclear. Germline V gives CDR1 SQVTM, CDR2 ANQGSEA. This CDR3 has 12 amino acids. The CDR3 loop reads CSVEGGFSSRHF. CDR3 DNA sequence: TGCAGCGTTGAAGGAGGTTTTAGTTCGAGGCACTTC.